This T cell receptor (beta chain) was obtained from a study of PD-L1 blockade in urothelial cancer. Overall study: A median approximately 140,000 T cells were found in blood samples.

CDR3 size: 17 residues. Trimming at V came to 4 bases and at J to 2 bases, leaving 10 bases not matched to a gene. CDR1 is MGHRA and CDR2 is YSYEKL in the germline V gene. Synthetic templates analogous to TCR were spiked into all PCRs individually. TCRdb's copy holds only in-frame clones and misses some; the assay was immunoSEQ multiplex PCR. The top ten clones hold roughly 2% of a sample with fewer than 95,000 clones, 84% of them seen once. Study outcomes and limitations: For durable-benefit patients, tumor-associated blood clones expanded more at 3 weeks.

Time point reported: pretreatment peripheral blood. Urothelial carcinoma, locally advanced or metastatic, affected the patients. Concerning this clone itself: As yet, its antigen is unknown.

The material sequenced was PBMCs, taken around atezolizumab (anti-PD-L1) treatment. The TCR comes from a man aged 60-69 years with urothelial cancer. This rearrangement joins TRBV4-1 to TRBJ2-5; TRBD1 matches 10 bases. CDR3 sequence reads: CASSPPPGTGVQETQYF. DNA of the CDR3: TGCGCCAGCAGCCCCCCGCCCGGGACAGGGGTTCAAGAGACCCAGTACTTC.